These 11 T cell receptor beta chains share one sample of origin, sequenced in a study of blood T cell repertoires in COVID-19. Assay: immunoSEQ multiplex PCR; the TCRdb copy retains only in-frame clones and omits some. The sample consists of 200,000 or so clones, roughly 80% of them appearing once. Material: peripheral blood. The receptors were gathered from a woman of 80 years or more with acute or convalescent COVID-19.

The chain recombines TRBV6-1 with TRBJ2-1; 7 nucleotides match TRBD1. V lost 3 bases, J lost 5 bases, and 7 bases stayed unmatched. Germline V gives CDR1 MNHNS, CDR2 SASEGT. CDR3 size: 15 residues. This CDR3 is CASSEGTDYNNEQFF. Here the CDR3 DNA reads TGTGCCAGCAGTGAGGGGACAGACTACAACAATGAGCAGTTCTTC.

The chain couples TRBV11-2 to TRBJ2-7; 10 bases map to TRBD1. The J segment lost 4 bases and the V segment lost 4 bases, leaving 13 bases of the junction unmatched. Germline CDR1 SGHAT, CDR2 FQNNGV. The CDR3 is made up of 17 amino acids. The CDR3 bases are TGTGCCAGCAGCTCAGATGGTGCGGACAGGGGGGGTTACGAGCAGTACTTC. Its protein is CASSSDGADRGGYEQYF.

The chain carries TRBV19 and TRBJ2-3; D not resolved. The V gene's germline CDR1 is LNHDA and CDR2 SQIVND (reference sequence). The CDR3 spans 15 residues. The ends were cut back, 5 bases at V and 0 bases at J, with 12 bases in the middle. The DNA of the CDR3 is TGTGCCAGTAGTCGGCTGCGGCTAAGCACAGATACGCAGTATTTT. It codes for CASSRLRLSTDTQYF.

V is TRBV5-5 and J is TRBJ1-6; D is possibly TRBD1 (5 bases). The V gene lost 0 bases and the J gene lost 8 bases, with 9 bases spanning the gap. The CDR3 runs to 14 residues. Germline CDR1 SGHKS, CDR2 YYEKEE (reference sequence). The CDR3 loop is CASSLAGPHSPLHF. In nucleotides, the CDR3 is TGTGCCAGCAGCTTGGCAGGGCCACATTCACCCCTCCACTTT.

CDR3 bases: TGTGCCAGCAGCCAAGCGACAGTCTATGGCTACACCTTC. Translation: CASSQATVYGYTF. The chain joins TRBV14 to TRBJ1-2; D is perhaps TRBD1 (5 bases). The germline V gene has CDR1 SGHDN and CDR2 FVKESK. V lost 1 base, J lost 4 bases, and 7 bases lay in between. The length of the CDR3 is 13 residues.

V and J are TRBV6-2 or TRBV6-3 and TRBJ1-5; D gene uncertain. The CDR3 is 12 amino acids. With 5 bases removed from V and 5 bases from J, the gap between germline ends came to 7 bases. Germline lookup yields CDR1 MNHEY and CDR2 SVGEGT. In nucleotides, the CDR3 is TGTGCCAGCAGTGAGATAGATCAGCCCCAGCATTTT. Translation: CASSEIDQPQHF.

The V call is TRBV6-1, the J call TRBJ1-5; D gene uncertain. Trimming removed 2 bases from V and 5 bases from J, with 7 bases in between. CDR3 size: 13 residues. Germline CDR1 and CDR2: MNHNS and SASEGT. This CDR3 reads CASSELADQPQHF. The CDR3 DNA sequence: TGTGCCAGCAGTGAATTGGCAGATCAGCCCCAGCATTTT.

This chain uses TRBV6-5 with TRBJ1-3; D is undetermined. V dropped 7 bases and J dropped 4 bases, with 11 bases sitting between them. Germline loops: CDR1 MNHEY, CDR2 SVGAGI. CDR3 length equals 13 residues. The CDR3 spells CASIGSLGNTIYF. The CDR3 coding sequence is TGTGCCAGCATCGGGAGTTTGGGAAACACCATATATTTT.

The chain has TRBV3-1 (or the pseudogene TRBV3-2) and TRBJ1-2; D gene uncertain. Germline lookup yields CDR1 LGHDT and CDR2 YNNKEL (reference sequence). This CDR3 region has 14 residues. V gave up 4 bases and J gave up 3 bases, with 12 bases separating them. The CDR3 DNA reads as TGTGCCAGCAGCCTGGACTCCAGCTACTATGGCTACACCTTC. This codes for CASSLDSSYYGYTF.

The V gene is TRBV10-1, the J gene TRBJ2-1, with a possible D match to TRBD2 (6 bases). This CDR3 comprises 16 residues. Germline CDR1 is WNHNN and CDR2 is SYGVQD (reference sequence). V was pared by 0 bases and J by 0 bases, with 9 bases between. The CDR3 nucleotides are TGCGCCAGCAGTGAGTCCGACGGGAGCTCCTACAATGAGCAGTTCTTC. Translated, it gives CASSESDGSSYNEQFF.

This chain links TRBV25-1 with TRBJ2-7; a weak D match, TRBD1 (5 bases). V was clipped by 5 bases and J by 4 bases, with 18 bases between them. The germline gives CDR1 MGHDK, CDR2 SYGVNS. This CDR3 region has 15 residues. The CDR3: CASSIGVGGGYEQYF. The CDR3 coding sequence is TGTGCCAGCAGTATAGGGGTGGGCGGCGGTTACGAGCAGTACTTC.